This paragraph covers one T cell receptor beta chain sequence. This clone appeared a few times. Its antigen remains undetermined. There are no base qualities to consult, and no much larger clone falls within one base. The trim is 4 bases for V and 9 bases for J, with a gap of 6 bases between the germline ends. Including cysteine and phenylalanine, the CDR3 has 10 amino acids. Just CDR3 DNA is preserved here, 30 bases in frame from base 1. Looking up the germline V gene yields CDR1 SGHTA and CDR2 FQGTGA. The data were taken from a study of the immune and genomic landscape of osteosarcoma (dated by TCRdb to about 2020). Some background on the complete study: The overall cohort comprised roughly 50 pediatric and adult patients with high-grade osteosarcoma, with a median age at diagnosis of about 25 years (range about 5-81). Two samples from the same tumor site were contributed by each of a few patients. In the overall cohort, roughly 59% of patients were male, and localized disease at diagnosis was presented by about four fifths of patients. The goal of the study was to explain why immune checkpoint inhibitors have shown limited clinical activity in osteosarcoma. The cohort was enriched for poor-risk disease, with roughly 73% showing unfavorable pathologic response to standard therapy and more than 60% deceased. The osteosarcoma immunogenomic landscape was characterized by integrating TCR sequencing results with transcriptome, protein array and immunostaining data. The study profiled osteosarcoma specimens with whole genome, RNA and T-cell receptor sequencing plus immunohistochemistry and reverse phase protein arrays to define immunogenic potential.

The tumors sampled were post-treatment primary, local recurrence and metastasis specimens taken from patients with a poor prognosis. General conclusions and limits of the study: Overall, productive TCR clonality was low, with an average of 0.09 and a maximum of 0.3, which suggests limited T-cell clonal expansion. Alongside the frozen tumor specimens, matched blood was collected from only two patients. Clonality benchmarks came from external normal skin and healthy peripheral blood data rather than matched normal tissue. Sample size was not determined by any statistical method, because osteosarcoma is rare and every possible sample was collected. Although TCR productive clonality was higher in the immune-hot C3 cluster than in the cold C1 cluster, TCR productive clonality was still low overall. In five cases, a single hyperexpanded clone dominated the repertoire, and each of these five cases had fewer than 100 T-cell clonotypes.

The ImmunoSEQ Assay (Adaptive Biotechnologies) was used to immunosequence the CDR3 regions of the TCR beta chain. Per the original workflow: TCRB rearrangements, read counts, read proportions and gene usage were exported through the ImmunoSEQ Analyzer platform. T-cell clonality was computed as 1 minus Pielou's evenness on productive rearrangements. Clonal space homeostasis binned clonotypes as rare, small, medium, large or hyperexpanded (0.01 to 1 of the repertoire). TCR productive clonality was compared across immune clusters C1, C2 and C3 using the Wilcoxon rank sum test. In its TCRdb copy, this immuneACCESS table keeps in-frame sequences only and misses some clones. Where compared with another copy, unresolved V genes explain less than half of these, and the others have no known cause. That table supplies the V and J calls and clone size; D and trimming were determined from the DNA. Here the sample has roughly 10,000 clones; around 71% occur a single time. Jointly, the top ten make up more than 15% of the sample.

The sequence came from a human donor with osteosarcoma. Sequenced: osteosarcoma tumor tissue from the lung. The chain couples TRBV7-3 to TRBJ1-2, with the D gene call left open. The CDR3 protein: CASSSLCYTF. The bases read TGTGCCAGCAGCTCACTATGCTACACCTTC.